These 4 T cell receptor beta chains were sequenced from one sample in a study of control samples from healthy donors and cancer patients. The method was immunoSEQ multiplex PCR; TCRdb's version includes in-frame clones alone and lacks a portion of them. The data contain 95,000 to 150,000 clones, approximately 90% of them singletons. The sample consisted of blood. The receptors here all came from a young woman in good health.

J is TRBJ1-1 and V is TRBV18; TRBD1 matches 9 bases. The length of the CDR3 is 15 residues. J was trimmed by 1 base and V by 3 bases; bases with no gene match: 3. The germline CDR1 and CDR2 sequences are KGHSH and LQKENI. The CDR3 DNA sequence: TGTGCCAGCTCACCCCGGACAGGGGAGAACACTGAAGCTTTCTTT. It is translated as CASSPRTGENTEAFF.

The V and J genes are TRBV5-4 and TRBJ2-5, with D maybe TRBD2 (5 bases). V lost 0 bases and J 1 base, leaving 10 bases between the germline ends. CDR1 is SGHNT and CDR2 is YYREEE in the germline V gene (reference sequence). The CDR3 has 15 residues. CDR3 protein: CASSLGLASQETQYF. The DNA for the CDR3 is TGTGCCAGCAGCTTGGGGCTAGCCTCCCAAGAGACCCAGTACTTC.

The rearrangement uses TRBV27 and TRBJ2-7; TRBD2 matches 8 bases. CDR1 is MNHEY, CDR2 SMNVEV, per germline (reference sequence). Unmatched junction bases numbered 7, after V lost 1 base and J lost 2 bases. The CDR3 runs to 16 residues. The CDR3 is CASSLYARGATYEQYF. DNA of the CDR3: TGTGCCAGCAGTTTATATGCGCGGGGGGCTACCTACGAGCAGTACTTC.

This chain links TRBV19 with TRBJ2-3; 8 nucleotides align to TRBD1. V dropped 6 bases and J dropped 0; count of bases not matched to a gene: 2. This CDR3 is built from 14 residues. Germline loops: CDR1 LNHDA, CDR2 SQIVND (reference sequence). The CDR3 DNA reads TGTGCCAGTAGGAGGACAGGGAGCACAGATACGCAGTATTTT. Its translation: CASRRTGSTDTQYF.